Sequencing of this TCR beta chain was carried out in a study of blood T cells in healthy people across ages. Germline CDR1 reads DFQATT; CDR2 reads SNEGSKA (reference sequence). The CDR3 is made up of 17 amino acids. V dropped 4 bases and J dropped 4; count of bases not matched to a gene: 10. A second 7 to 11 cycle PCR used barcoded and J-beta primers. The template-switch adaptor was a 5' adaptor with 12 random nucleotides. It tagged each cDNA molecule. TCRdb redid the calling of the 5' RACE reads with MiXCR, one entry per CDR3 protein. The sample contains about 810,000 distinct CDR3 sequences, under 40% of which appear only once.

The V gene is TRBV20-1, the J gene TRBJ2-3; TRBD2 matches 14 bases. This receptor was obtained from a man younger than 35 in good health. The sequenced sample was blood. As DNA, the CDR3 is TGCAGTGCTATCGTTAAGACTAGCGGGGGGGCCGCAGATACGCAGTATTTT. Its translation is CSAIVKTSGGAADTQYF.